These T cell receptor beta chains were read from a single sample in a study of Tregs in tolerant kidney transplant recipients. TCRdb's copy holds only in-frame clones and misses some; the assay was immunoSEQ multiplex PCR. The sample has nearly 50,000 clones, approximately 89% seen once. The material was CD8+ T cells from blood (PBMCs), obtained 12 months after the transplant. The receptors originated from a human patient who received a combined kidney and bone marrow transplant. A subset of T cells may come from the graft donor. Each CDR3 is given with its conserved first and last residue. Only part of the rows carry a size: once, few, many, or a class if the clone is expanded.

j_gene | v_gene | abundance | CDR3aa
TRBJ2-2 | TRBV4-3 | few | CASSQDMTSLANTGELFF
TRBJ2-7 | TRBV29-1 | - | CSVELADSYEQYF
TRBJ2-3 | TRBV19 | - | CASSMLATDTQYF
TRBJ2-7 | TRBV6-5 | - | CASSLQGLSYEQYF
TRBJ1-1 | TRBV4-1 | few | CASSLGGENTEAFF
TRBJ2-7 | TRBV11-3 | - | CASSLKSLRFYEQYF
TRBJ2-7 | TRBV5-1 | - | CASSFGLAGEFHEQYF
TRBJ2-3 | TRBV6-4 | once | CASSEDRVAQYF
TRBJ2-3 | TRBV7-9 | - | CASSLGQGSNTDTQYF
TRBJ1-1 | TRBV4-2 | once | CASSPRTGGTEAFF
TRBJ2-1 | TRBV7-3 | - | CASSLTADYEQFF
TRBJ2-7 | TRBV9 | - | CASSAGDAPYEQYF
TRBJ2-3 | TRBV9 | - | CASSVARGGSTDTQYF
TRBJ2-3 | TRBV11-3 | - | CASSSGLDTQYF
TRBJ1-1 | TRBV19 | - | CASGLREGANTEAFF
TRBJ2-2 | TRBV27 | - | CASSLSVAGELFF
TRBJ1-4 | TRBV25-1 | - | CASSVQTNEKLFF
TRBJ2-1 | TRBV7-6 | - | CASSTAGGSYNEQFF
TRBJ2-3 | TRBV6-4 | few | CASSPSGGTDTQYF
TRBJ2-7 | TRBV5-4 | - | CASSLELAGSIYEQYF
TRBJ2-7 | TRBV5-7 | - | CASSWGDFTDEQYF
TRBJ1-3 | TRBV28 | - | CASSIIYRGSGNTIYF
TRBJ2-7 | TRBV7-3 | - | CASSGLGPHEQYF
TRBJ1-6 | TRBV30 | - | CAWTPGVMGNSPLHF
TRBJ1-1 | TRBV11-2 | - | CASSPGQAAEAFF
TRBJ2-5 | TRBV27 | - | CASSLFGTLRETQYF
TRBJ2-3 | TRBV9 | - | CASSVWGGTTDTQYF
TRBJ2-7 | TRBV28 | - | CASSFGSGGEDEQYF
TRBJ2-3 | TRBV7-7 | - | CASSPDEGRTDTQYF
TRBJ2-7 | TRBV4-3 | once | CASSQVEGVREQYF
TRBJ1-1 | TRBV19 | - | CASNRGRVTEAFF
TRBJ1-1 | TRBV19 | once | CASSEVGDTEAFF
TRBJ2-7 | TRBV11-2 | - | CASSFEAPGEQYF
TRBJ1-1 | TRBV19 | - | CASNPDRGDTEAFF
TRBJ1-2 | TRBV12-1 | - | CASSFYLRIRDSYGYTF
TRBJ2-7 | TRBV27 | - | CASSLSSGTGPYEQYF
TRBJ1-2 | TRBV9 | once | CASSLYTAPSHGYTF
TRBJ2-7 | TRBV18 | - | CASSPPGAGYEQYF
TRBJ2-3 | TRBV28 | - | CASSDITSASTDTQYF
TRBJ2-7 | TRBV7-3 | - | CASSQTSGSIGSYEQYF
TRBJ2-7 | TRBV5-6 | - | CASSLALGYEQYF
TRBJ2-7 | TRBV27 | - | CASSSLQGGEQYF
TRBJ2-5 | TRBV5-1 | - | CASSFTGRFGETQYF
TRBJ1-6 | TRBV6-1 | - | CASNLGHSASPLHF
TRBJ1-4 | TRBV5-1 | few | CASSTGDWGEKLFF
TRBJ2-1 | TRBV5-1 | - | CASSPGLAGSYNEQFF
TRBJ1-4 | TRBV9 | - | CASSVASGAGEKLFF